One sample yielded the 15 T cell receptor beta chains listed below, sequenced in a study of radiotherapy plus CTLA-4 blockade in lung cancer. Assay: immunoSEQ multiplex PCR; the TCRdb copy retains only in-frame clones and omits some. The sample has some 96,000 clones; roughly 88% are singletons. The sequences come from peripheral blood, collected from a patient treated with radiotherapy plus ipilimumab. The receptors stem from a human donor with non-small cell lung cancer that progressed on radiotherapy plus ipilimumab.

This chain uses TRBV11-2 with TRBJ1-2; D uncertain. The CDR3 loop spans 13 amino acids. CDR1 and CDR2 (germline): SGHAT, FQNNGV. Deletions cut 5 bases from V and 8 bases from J, with 15 bases between. Written as DNA, the CDR3 is TGTGCCAGCAGCCTGCGGACTGTGGGGGGCTACACCTTC. It yields the protein CASSLRTVGGYTF.

The V call is TRBV14, the J call TRBJ2-4, with D tentatively TRBD2 (5 bases). The CDR3 consists of 14 residues. The ends were cut back, 1 base at V and 4 bases at J, with 8 bases in the middle. Germline V lookup: CDR1 SGHDN, CDR2 FVKESK. CDR3 in amino acids: CASSQAGGKNIQYF. The CDR3, as DNA: TGTGCCAGCAGCCAAGCGGGCGGGAAAAACATTCAGTACTTC.

J is TRBJ1-1 and V is TRBV29-1; D uncertain. The CDR3 length is 12 residues. With 7 bases removed from V and 0 bases from J, the gap between germline ends came to 9 bases. The germline V gene has CDR1 SQVTM and CDR2 ANQGSEA. CDR3 loop: CSGWTVNTEAFF. The CDR3, as DNA: TGCAGCGGGTGGACGGTGAACACTGAAGCTTTCTTT.

V and J are TRBV7-8 and TRBJ2-5, with 12 nucleotides matching TRBD2. With 4 bases clipped from V and 5 bases from J, the junction kept 5 bases outside the gene matches. The CDR3 has 15 residues. Germline CDR1 SGHVS, CDR2 FQNEAQ. Here the CDR3 DNA reads TGTGCCAGCAGCTCAACTAGCGGGAGGAGGGAGACCCAGTACTTC. Amino acids: CASSSTSGRRETQYF. Full variable domain (rest looked up from reference TRBV7-8 and TRBJ2-5): GAGVSQSPRYKVAKRGQDVALRCDPISGHVSLFWYQQALGQGPEFLTYFQNEAQLDKSGLPSDRFFAERPEGSVSTLKIQRTQQEDSAVYLCASSSTSGRRETQYFGPGTRLLVL.

V and J are TRBV5-1 and TRBJ2-7, with D uncertain. In germline, CDR1 is SGHRS, CDR2 YFSETQ. Deletions cut 0 bases from V and 3 bases from J, with 7 bases between. This CDR3 spans 13 amino acids. The CDR3 spells CASSLEGFYEQYF. CDR3 nucleotides: TGCGCCAGCAGCTTGGAGGGATTCTACGAGCAGTACTTC.

The chain is built from TRBV7-8 and TRBJ2-5; no clear D. Between the trimmed V and J ends, which lost 2 bases and 1 base, there was a span of 14 bases. Germline CDR1 SGHVS, CDR2 FQNEAQ. The CDR3 is 16 amino acids. Here the CDR3 DNA reads TGTGCCAGCAGCTTAAGTGGGTGGGGTATCCAAGAGACCCAGTACTTC. Translating gives CASSLSGWGIQETQYF. Full variable domain (remainder filled in from reference TRBV7-8 and TRBJ2-5): GAGVSQSPRYKVAKRGQDVALRCDPISGHVSLFWYQQALGQGPEFLTYFQNEAQLDKSGLPSDRFFAERPEGSVSTLKIQRTQQEDSAVYLCASSLSGWGIQETQYFGPGTRLLVL.

The V call is TRBV11-3, the J call TRBJ2-7; D remains ambiguous. CDR1 SGHNT and CDR2 YENEEA come from the germline V gene. Trimming shortened V by 4 bases and J by 7 bases, and 11 bases separated the two germline ends. The CDR3 is 12 residues long. Written as DNA, the CDR3 is TGTGCCAGCAGCTCCCCTGGGAAAGAGCAGTACTTC. Amino acids: CASSSPGKEQYF. Drawing the rest from reference TRBV11-3 and TRBJ2-7, the complete variable domain is EAGVVQSPRYKIIEKKQPVAFWCNPISGHNTLYWYLQNLGQGPELLIRYENEEAVDDSQLPKDRFSAERLKGVDSTLKIQPAELGDSAVYLCASSSPGKEQYFGPGTRLTVT.

The rearrangement uses TRBV15 and TRBJ1-1, with a possible D match to TRBD1 (5 bases). V was shortened by 4 bases and J by 1 base, with 7 bases between the two germline ends. CDR3 size: 13 residues. Looked up from germline, CDR1 is LNHNV and CDR2 is YYDKDF (reference sequence). CDR3 region: CATSKQANTEAFF. CDR3 nucleotides: TGTGCCACCAGCAAACAGGCGAACACTGAAGCTTTCTTT.

This chain links TRBV6-5 with TRBJ2-1; no clear D gene. V gave up 6 bases and J gave up 4 bases, with 13 bases separating them. The CDR3 is made up of 14 amino acids. Germline V lookup: CDR1 MNHEY, CDR2 SVGAGI. The CDR3 loop reads CASRPSLGYNEQFF. The CDR3 region has the DNA TGTGCCAGCAGACCCTCCCTAGGATACAATGAGCAGTTCTTC.

V is TRBV2 and J is TRBJ1-1; 7 bases align to TRBD1. Germline loops: CDR1 SNHLY, CDR2 FYNNEI. With V trimmed by 6 bases and J by 6 bases, 10 bases remained unmatched. The CDR3 is 14 residues long. CDR3 amino acids: CASSPGRGRPEAFF. CDR3 DNA: TGTGCCAGCAGCCCCGGGAGGGGGCGCCCTGAAGCTTTCTTT.

The chain combines TRBV5-1 with TRBJ1-1; D gene ambiguous. V was pared by 0 bases and J by 1 base, with 4 bases between. The CDR3 length is 13 residues. CDR1 is SGHRS and CDR2 is YFSETQ in the germline V gene. The chain's CDR3 is CASSLEGNTEAFF. The CDR3 DNA is TGCGCCAGCAGCTTGGAGGGGAACACTGAAGCTTTCTTT.

The rearrangement joins TRBV19 to TRBJ1-5, with D possibly being TRBD1 (5 bases). The germline V gene encodes CDR1 LNHDA and CDR2 SQIVND (reference sequence). CDR3 size: 17 residues. V lost 4 bases to trimming and J lost 2 bases, with 18 bases between them. Here the CDR3 reads CASSTPLRQKGNQPQHF. The DNA of the CDR3 is TGTGCCAGTAGTACACCCCTAAGACAGAAGGGCAATCAGCCCCAGCATTTT.

The J gene is TRBJ1-2, the V gene TRBV5-1; D gene uncertain. The germline V and J ends were trimmed by 4 bases and 5 bases, with 12 bases remaining between them. Per the germline V gene, CDR1 is SGHRS and CDR2 is YFSETQ. The CDR3 contains 13 residues. This CDR3 is CASSPTGGYGYTF. CDR3 DNA sequence: TGCGCCAGCAGCCCGACGGGCGGTTATGGCTACACCTTC.

This chain joins TRBV10-2 and TRBJ1-5; D call uncertain. The CDR3 runs to 14 residues. V lost 6 bases to trimming and J lost 2 bases, with 11 bases between them. Germline assignment: CDR1 WSHSY and CDR2 SAAADI. In nucleotides, the CDR3 is TGCGCCAGCAGCGAAAGGGTACGCAATCAGCCCCAGCATTTT. Amino acids: CASSERVRNQPQHF.

This chain joins TRBV30 and TRBJ2-6; D is tentatively TRBD1 or TRBD2 (5 bases each). From germline, CDR1 is GTSNPN and CDR2 SVGIG (reference sequence). The V gene lost 8 bases and the J gene lost 1 base, with 9 bases spanning the gap. This CDR3 is 13 amino acids long. The CDR3 DNA reads as TGTGCCCGAGGGGTTTCTGGGGCCAACGTCCTGACTTTC. Translating it yields CARGVSGANVLTF.